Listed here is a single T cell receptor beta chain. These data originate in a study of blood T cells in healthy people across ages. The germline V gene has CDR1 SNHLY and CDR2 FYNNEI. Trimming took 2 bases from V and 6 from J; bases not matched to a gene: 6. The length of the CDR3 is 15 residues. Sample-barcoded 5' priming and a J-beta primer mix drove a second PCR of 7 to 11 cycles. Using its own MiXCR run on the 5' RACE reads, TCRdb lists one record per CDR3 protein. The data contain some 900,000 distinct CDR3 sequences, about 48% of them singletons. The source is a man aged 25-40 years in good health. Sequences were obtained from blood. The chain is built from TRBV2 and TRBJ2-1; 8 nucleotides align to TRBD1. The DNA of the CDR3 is TGTGCCAGCAGTGAACACAGGGGGATAACCAATGAGCAGTTCTTC. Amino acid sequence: CASSEHRGITNEQFF.